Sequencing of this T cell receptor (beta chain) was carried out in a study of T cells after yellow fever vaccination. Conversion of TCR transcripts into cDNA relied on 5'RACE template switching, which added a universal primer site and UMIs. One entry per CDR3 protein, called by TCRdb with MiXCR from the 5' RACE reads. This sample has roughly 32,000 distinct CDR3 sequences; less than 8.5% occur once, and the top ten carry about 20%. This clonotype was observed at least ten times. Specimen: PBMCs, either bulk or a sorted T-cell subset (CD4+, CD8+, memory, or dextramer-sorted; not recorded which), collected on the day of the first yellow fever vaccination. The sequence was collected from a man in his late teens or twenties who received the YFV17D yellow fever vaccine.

CDR3 sequence reads: CASSFQGGGYTF. In DNA, the CDR3 is TGTGCCAGCAGCTTTCAGGGAGGAGGCTACACCTTC. V is TRBV11-2 and J is TRBJ1-2; the D gene is possibly TRBD1 (5 bases). The CDR3 length is 12 residues. The germline CDR1 and CDR2 sequences are SGHAT and FQNNGV. V was clipped by 3 bases and J by 8 bases, with 10 bases between them.